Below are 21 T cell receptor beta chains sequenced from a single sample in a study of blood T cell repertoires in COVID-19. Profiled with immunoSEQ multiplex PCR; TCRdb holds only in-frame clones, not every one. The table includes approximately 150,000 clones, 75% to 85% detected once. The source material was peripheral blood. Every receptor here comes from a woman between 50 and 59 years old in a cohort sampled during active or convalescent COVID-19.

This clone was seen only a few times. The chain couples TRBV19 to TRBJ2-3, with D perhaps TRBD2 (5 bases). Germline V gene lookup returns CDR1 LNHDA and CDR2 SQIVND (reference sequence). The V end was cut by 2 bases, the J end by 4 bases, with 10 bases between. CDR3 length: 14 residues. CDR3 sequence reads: CASSISGVADTQYF. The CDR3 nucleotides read TGTGCCAGTAGTATATCCGGGGTAGCAGATACGCAGTATTTT.

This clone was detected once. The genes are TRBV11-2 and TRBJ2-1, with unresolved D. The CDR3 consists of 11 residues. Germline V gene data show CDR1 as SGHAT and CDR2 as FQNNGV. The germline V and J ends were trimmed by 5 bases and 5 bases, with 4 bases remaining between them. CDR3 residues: CASSLHNEQFF. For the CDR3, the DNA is TGTGCCAGCAGCCTCCACAATGAGCAGTTCTTC.

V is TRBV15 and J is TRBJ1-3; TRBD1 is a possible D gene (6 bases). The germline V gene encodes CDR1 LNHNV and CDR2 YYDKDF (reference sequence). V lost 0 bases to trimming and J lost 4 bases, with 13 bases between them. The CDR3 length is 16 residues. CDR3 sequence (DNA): TGTGCCACCAGCAGAGATGCGGGGGCCTGGGGAAACACCATATATTTT. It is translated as CATSRDAGAWGNTIYF.

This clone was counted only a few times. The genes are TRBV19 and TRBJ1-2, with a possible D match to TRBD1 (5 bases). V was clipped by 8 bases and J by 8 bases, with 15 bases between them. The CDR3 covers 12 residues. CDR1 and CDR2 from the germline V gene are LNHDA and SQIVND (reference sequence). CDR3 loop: CASQGVSDGYTF. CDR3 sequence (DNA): TGTGCCAGTCAAGGGGTATCAGACGGCTACACCTTC.

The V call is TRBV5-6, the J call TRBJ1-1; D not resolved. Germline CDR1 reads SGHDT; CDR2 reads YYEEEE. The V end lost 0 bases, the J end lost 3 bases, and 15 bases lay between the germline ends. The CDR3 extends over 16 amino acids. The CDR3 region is CASSLAQNTPYTEAFF. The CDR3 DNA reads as TGTGCCAGCAGCTTGGCCCAGAACACCCCTTACACTGAAGCTTTCTTT. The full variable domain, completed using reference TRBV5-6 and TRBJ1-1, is DAGVTQSPTHLIKTRGQQVTLRCSPKSGHDTVSWYQQALGQGPQFIFQYYEEEERQRGNFPDRFSGHQFPNYSSELNVNALLLGDSALYLCASSLAQNTPYTEAFFGQGTRLTVV.

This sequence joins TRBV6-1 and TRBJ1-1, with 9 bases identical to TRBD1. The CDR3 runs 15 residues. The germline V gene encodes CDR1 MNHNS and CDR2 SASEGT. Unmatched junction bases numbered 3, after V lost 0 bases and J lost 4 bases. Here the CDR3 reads CASSEAGQGGTEAFF. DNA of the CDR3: TGTGCCAGCAGTGAAGCGGGACAGGGAGGCACTGAAGCTTTCTTT.

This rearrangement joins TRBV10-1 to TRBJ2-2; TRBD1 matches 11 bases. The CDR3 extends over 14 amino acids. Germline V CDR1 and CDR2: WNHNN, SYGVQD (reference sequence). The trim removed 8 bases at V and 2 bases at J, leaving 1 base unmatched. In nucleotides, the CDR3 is TGCGCCAGCGGACAGGGGGCTAACACCGGGGAGCTGTTTTTT. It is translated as CASGQGANTGELFF.

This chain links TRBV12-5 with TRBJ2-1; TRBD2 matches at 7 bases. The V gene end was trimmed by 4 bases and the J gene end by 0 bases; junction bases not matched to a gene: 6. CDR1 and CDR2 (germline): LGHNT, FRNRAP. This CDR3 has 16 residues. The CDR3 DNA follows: TGTGCTAGTGGTTACCGGGGGGTGACCTCCTACAATGAGCAGTTCTTC. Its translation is CASGYRGVTSYNEQFF.

CDR3 DNA: TGTGCCAGCAGTGGGACAGGGATGGATACGCAGTATTTT. This sequence encodes CASSGTGMDTQYF. The J gene is TRBJ2-3, the V gene TRBV6-2 or TRBV6-3; 9 nucleotides line up with TRBD1. The CDR3 is made up of 13 amino acids. Germline CDR1 MNHEY, CDR2 SVGEGT. J was trimmed by 6 bases and V by 5 bases; bases with no gene match: 3.

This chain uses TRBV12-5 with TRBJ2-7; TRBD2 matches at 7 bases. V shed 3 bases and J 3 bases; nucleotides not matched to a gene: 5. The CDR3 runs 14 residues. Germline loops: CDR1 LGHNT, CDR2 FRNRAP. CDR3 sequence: CASGFLTSFYEQYF. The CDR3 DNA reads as TGTGCTAGTGGTTTCTTGACTAGCTTCTACGAGCAGTACTTC.

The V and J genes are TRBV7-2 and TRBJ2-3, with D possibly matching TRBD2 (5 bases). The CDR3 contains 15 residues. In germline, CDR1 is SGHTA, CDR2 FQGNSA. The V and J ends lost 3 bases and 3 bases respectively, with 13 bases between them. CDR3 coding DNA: TGTGCCAGCAGCTTCTTCCTTCGGGAAACAGATACGCAGTATTTT. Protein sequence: CASSFFLRETDTQYF. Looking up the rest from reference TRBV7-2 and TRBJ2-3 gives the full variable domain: GAGVSQSPSNKVTEKGKDVELRCDPISGHTALYWYRQSLGQGLEFLIYFQGNSAPDKSGLPSDRFSAERTGGSVSTLTIQRTQQEDSAVYLCASSFFLRETDTQYFGPGTRLTVL.

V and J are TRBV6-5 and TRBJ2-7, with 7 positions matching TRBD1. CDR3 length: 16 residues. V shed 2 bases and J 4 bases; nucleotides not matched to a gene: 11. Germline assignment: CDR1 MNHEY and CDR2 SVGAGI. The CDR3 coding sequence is TGTGCCAGCAGTTACGGGAGACAGGGCGTCGGGTACGAGCAGTACTTC. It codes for CASSYGRQGVGYEQYF.

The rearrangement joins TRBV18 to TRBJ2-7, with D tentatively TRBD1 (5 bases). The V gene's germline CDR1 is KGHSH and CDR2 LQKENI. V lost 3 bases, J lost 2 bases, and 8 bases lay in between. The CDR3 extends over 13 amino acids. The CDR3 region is CASSPQGTYEQYF. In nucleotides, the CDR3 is TGTGCCAGCTCACCCCAGGGAACCTACGAGCAGTACTTC.

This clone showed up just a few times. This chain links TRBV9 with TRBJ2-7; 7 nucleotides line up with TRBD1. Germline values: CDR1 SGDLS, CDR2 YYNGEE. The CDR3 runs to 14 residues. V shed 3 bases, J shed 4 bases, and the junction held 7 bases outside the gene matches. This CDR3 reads CASSATGKRYEQYF. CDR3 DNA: TGTGCCAGCAGCGCGACAGGGAAAAGGTACGAGCAGTACTTC.

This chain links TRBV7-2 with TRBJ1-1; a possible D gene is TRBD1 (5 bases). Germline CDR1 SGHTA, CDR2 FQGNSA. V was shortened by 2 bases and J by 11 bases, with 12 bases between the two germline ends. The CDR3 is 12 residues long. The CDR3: CASSLLRQGAFF. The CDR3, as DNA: TGTGCCAGCAGCTTATTGCGGCAGGGTGCTTTCTTT.

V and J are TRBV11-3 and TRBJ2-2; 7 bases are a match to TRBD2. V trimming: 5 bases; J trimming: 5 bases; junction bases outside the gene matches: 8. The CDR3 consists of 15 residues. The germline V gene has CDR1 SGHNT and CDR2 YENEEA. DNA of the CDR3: TGTGCCAGCAGCCCGTCGGGGGGATTTACCGGGGAGCTGTTTTTT. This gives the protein CASSPSGGFTGELFF.

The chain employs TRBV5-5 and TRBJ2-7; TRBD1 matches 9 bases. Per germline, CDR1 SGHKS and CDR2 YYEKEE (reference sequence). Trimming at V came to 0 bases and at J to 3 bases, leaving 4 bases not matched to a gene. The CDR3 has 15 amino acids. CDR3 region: CASSLGGQGNYEQYF. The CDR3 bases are TGTGCCAGCAGCTTGGGGGGACAGGGAAACTACGAGCAGTACTTC. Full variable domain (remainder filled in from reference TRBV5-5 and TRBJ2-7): DAGVTQSPTHLIKTRGQQVTLRCSPISGHKSVSWYQQVLGQGPQFIFQYYEKEERGRGNFPDRFSARQFPNYSSELNVNALLLGDSALYLCASSLGGQGNYEQYFGPGTRLTVT.

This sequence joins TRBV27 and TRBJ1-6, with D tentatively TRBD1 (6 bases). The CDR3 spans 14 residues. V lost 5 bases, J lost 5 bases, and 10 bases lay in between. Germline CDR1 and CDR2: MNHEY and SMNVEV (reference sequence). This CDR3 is CASSKQGNNSPLHF. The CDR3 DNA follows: TGTGCCAGCAGTAAACAGGGAAATAATTCACCCCTCCACTTT.

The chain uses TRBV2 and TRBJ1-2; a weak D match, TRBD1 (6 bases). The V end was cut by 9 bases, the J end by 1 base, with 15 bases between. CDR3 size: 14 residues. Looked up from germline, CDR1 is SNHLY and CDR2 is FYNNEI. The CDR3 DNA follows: TGTGCCAGGGAAGACAGGCAAAATAACTATGGCTACACCTTC. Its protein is CAREDRQNNYGYTF.

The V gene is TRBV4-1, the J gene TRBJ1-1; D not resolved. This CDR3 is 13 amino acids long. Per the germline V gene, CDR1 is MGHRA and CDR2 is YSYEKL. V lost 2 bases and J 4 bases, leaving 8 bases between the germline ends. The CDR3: CASSQLAGTEAFF. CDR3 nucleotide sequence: TGCGCCAGCAGCCAATTAGCGGGCACTGAAGCTTTCTTT.

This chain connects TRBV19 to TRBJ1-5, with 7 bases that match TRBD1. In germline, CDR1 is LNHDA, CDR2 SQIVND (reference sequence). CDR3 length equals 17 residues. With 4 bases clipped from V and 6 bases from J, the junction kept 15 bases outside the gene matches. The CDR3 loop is CASSRYRQGVGSQPQHF. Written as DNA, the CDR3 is TGTGCCAGTAGTAGGTATAGACAGGGCGTTGGAAGTCAGCCCCAGCATTTT.